This entry features one T cell receptor beta chain sequence. Trimming left V 0 bases short and J 6 bases short, with 12 bases between. Germline V lookup: CDR1 LGHNA, CDR2 YSLEER. There are 15 residues in the CDR3. Original processing methods: Estimated nucleated cell counts came from reference gene primer amplification. TCRdb keeps only in-frame clones here, not all; method: immunoSEQ multiplex PCR. V, J and clone size are taken as reported in that table, and D and trimming were inferred from the DNA itself. The sample carries 200,000 or so clones, approximately 87% recorded once. The record originates from a study of blood T cell repertoires in COVID-19. On the study more broadly: Sites across the United States, Italy and Spain contributed samples from acute and convalescent COVID-19. Sample material is recorded as cDNA or gDNA derived from T cells, B-cell-depleted T cells, or PBMCs.

Recruited during active infection, patients (from Seattle) were subsequently followed longitudinally. The clonotype originates from a person in their 70s with COVID-19, enrolled during active disease. This chain joins TRBV4-3 and TRBJ2-1; perhaps TRBD1 as D (5 bases). Source material: peripheral blood. Here the CDR3 DNA reads TGCGCCAGCAGCCAAGATGGGAACAGGCTCAATGAGCAGTTCTTC. It is translated as CASSQDGNRLNEQFF.